This is a list of T cell receptor beta chains from one sample in a study of control samples from healthy donors and cancer patients. Measured with immunoSEQ multiplex PCR; TCRdb has only the in-frame clones, and not every one. This sample has some 120,000 clones, with 75% to 95% found just once. Source material: blood. These receptors all stem from a young man in good health. The CDR3 runs from the conserved cysteine through the conserved F or W. D genes are given only for firm matches. Rows give clone size only sometimes, using once, few, many, or a class for an expanded clone.

.,TRBJ2-7,.,TRBV12-5,TGTGCTAGTGGTTCAGGGGGGCACGAGCAGTACTTC,CASGSGGHEQYF
TRBD1,TRBJ1-1,.,TRBV4-1,TGCGCCAGCAGCCAAGGACAGGGGTACGAAGCTTTCTTT,CASSQGQGYEAFF
.,TRBJ1-6,.,TRBV2,TGTGCCAGCAGTGAAGGCAGGTCATATAATTCACCCCTCCACTTT,CASSEGRSYNSPLHF
.,TRBJ1-5,.,TRBV29-1,TGCAGCGTTGGAGACAGGCTGAATCAGCCCCAGCATTTT,CSVGDRLNQPQHF
TRBD2,TRBJ2-7,once,TRBV9,TGTGCCAGCAGCGTAGGGCTAGCGGGGGTCTACGAGCAGTACTTC,CASSVGLAGVYEQYF
.,TRBJ2-1,.,TRBV13,TGTGCCAGCAGCTTTTTCTCAGGGGACAATGAGCAGTTCTTC,CASSFFSGDNEQFF
TRBD1,TRBJ2-5,.,TRBV24-1,TGTGCCACCAGTGCAGTAGGGGCAGGGGGCGATCAAGAGACCCAGTACTTC,CATSAVGAGGDQETQYF
.,TRBJ2-6,.,TRBV13,TGTGCCAGCAGCTTCGGAGGGGTGCCCAACGTCCTGACTTTC,CASSFGGVPNVLTF
TRBD1,TRBJ2-5,.,TRBV4-1,TGCGCCAGCAGCCAAATAGGACAGGGGTTGGGGGAGACCCAGTACTTC,CASSQIGQGLGETQYF
.,TRBJ2-3,.,TRBV12-2,TGTGCAAGTCGCTTAGTTGGACAGGGACAGGCAGATACGCAGTATTTT,CASRLVGQGQADTQYF
.,TRBJ1-1,.,TRBV9,TGTGCCAGCAGCGTAGGGGAGGGGTATGGGGACACTGAAGCTTTCTTT,CASSVGEGYGDTEAFF
TRBD2,TRBJ2-7,.,TRBV6-1,TGTGCCAGCAGTGAAAGACCGGGGGGGGCATCCTACGAGCAGTACTTC,CASSERPGGASYEQYF
.,TRBJ1-1,.,TRBV27,TGTGCCAGCAGTTTAATCTCACGGGGAGGCGCGATTGGGGAAGCTTTCTTT,CASSLISRGGAIGEAFF